A selection of T cell receptor beta chains follows, all from one sample in a study of cytomegalovirus exposure and HLA in healthy donors. The method was immunoSEQ multiplex PCR; TCRdb's version includes in-frame clones alone and lacks a portion of them. The sample holds 220,000 or so clones; roughly 70% are singletons and the top ten take under 2%. Source material: PBMCs. These receptors were taken from a woman aged 25 to 39 in good health and CMV-seronegative. The CDR3 runs from the conserved cysteine through the conserved F or W. Each record gives: V gene, J gene, CDR3 length, clone size, D gene, CDR3 protein, CDR3 DNA. The D gene is left open where the match is weak. Expanded clones are given a class, and other clones once, few, many or no size at all.

>TRBV7-3|TRBJ1-2|14|few|NA
CASSPRPGEGGYTF
TGTGCCAGCTCCCCCCGGCCAGGGGAGGGAGGCTACACCTTC
>TRBV19|TRBJ1-1|13|NA|NA
CASSIIWGPEAFF
TGTGCCAGTAGTATTATCTGGGGCCCCGAAGCTTTCTTT
>TRBV5-1|TRBJ2-2|15|NA|TRBD1
CASSLRGQGGGELFF
TGCGCCAGCAGCCTGCGGGGACAGGGGGGCGGGGAGCTGTTTTTT
>TRBV4-2|TRBJ1-1|18|NA|TRBD1
CASSQLIKTGEGNTEAFF
TGTGCCAGCAGCCAACTCATTAAGACAGGGGAGGGGAACACTGAAGCTTTCTTT
>TRBV7-9|TRBJ1-2|14|once|NA
CSSSRRGVGYGYTF
TGTTCCAGCAGCCGTCGAGGTGTAGGATATGGCTACACCTTC
>TRBV7-9|TRBJ2-7|17|NA|NA
CSSSLMMWGESSYEQYF
TGTTCCAGCAGCTTAATGATGTGGGGAGAGAGCTCCTACGAGCAGTACTTC
>TRBV25-1|TRBJ2-7|16|once|TRBD2
CASSEYFGRETGEQYF
TGTGCCAGCAGTGAATATTTCGGGCGGGAGACGGGCGAGCAGTACTTC
>TRBV28|TRBJ1-5|15|NA|NA
CASSLSGRGNQPQHF
TGTGCCAGCAGTTTGTCGGGGAGGGGCAATCAGCCCCAGCATTTT
>TRBV6-1|TRBJ2-1|15|NA|TRBD1
CASSEGRDSSNEQFF
TGTGCCAGCAGTGAAGGCCGGGACAGCTCCAATGAGCAGTTCTTC
>TRBV7-9|TRBJ2-1|15|NA|TRBD2
CASSFRAGVYNEQFF
TGTGCCAGCAGCTTCCGAGCGGGGGTCTACAATGAGCAGTTCTTC
>TRBV19|TRBJ2-1|15|NA|TRBD2
CASRGTSGRAGEQFF
TGTGCCAGTAGGGGGACTAGCGGGAGGGCCGGGGAGCAGTTCTTC
>TRBV4-1|TRBJ1-1|14|few|NA
CASSQERYSAEAFF
TGCGCCAGCAGCCAAGAGAGGTATTCGGCTGAAGCTTTCTTT